This TCR beta chain is drawn from a study of blood T cells in healthy people across ages (dated by TCRdb to 2014 to 2015). In terms of the full investigation: In model experiments, template switching captured roughly one uniquely barcoded TCR beta cDNA molecule for every two T cells. Using deep sequencing normalized with unique cDNA molecular identifiers, the study measured how TCR beta repertoire diversity changes with age. The donors were divided into four age groups: young (average around 15 years), middle-aged (about 39), aged (roughly 66) and long-lived (82). Two additional independent replicas of 1 million unique cDNA reads from the same blood draw were analyzed for two donors (one aged 18 to 30 and one aged 80 or older). To avoid experimental bias, donors of different ages were distributed randomly across sequencing lanes. Study-wide conclusions, independent of this receptor: Because profiling used bulk unsorted PBMCs, naive and antigen-experienced compartments could not be compared conclusively. Compared with the aged group, the long-lived group had more naive CD4+ T cells, fewer expanded clones and increased TCR diversity, suggesting age selection. Observed TCR beta diversity per million T cells fell roughly linearly with age, and a significant reduction was already apparent by age approximately 40. Because the CMV infection status of the donors was unknown, age-related changes in expanded clonotypes may potentially have been confounded. Total diversity estimates from one million sequenced T cells were considered lower bounds and underestimates. A strong correlation was found between observed TCR beta diversity and the percentage of naive T cells measured by flow cytometry.

Systemically healthy Caucasian individuals from Russia, around 38 in total and aged about 6 to 100 years, were included as donors. Around 10 milliliters of peripheral blood were drawn from each donor into EDTA-treated Vacutainer tubes. Ficoll-Paque density-gradient centrifugation was used to isolate PBMCs, with at least 7 million per sample. Total RNA, at least 6 micrograms per sample, was extracted from PBMCs with Trizol reagent. For every donor, an aliquot of PBMCs went through flow cytometry to measure the percentages of naive CD45RAhigh/CD27high T cells. Its CDR3 holds 15 amino acids, cysteine through phenylalanine. The retained sequence is limited to the CDR3, 45 bases, with the frame set at the first base. The junction carries 17 bases between V and J, which are trimmed by 6 bases and 5 bases respectively. CDR1 and CDR2 (LGHNT, FRNRAP) derive from the germline V gene. The library came from 5' RACE. Reads for this sample came from an Illumina HiSeq 2500. The second PCR ran for about 6 to 12 cycles and used a J-beta primer mix along with a sample-barcoded 5' primer. Each TCR beta cDNA molecule received a unique molecular identifier from a template-switch 5' adaptor carrying 12 random nucleotides. Each sample yielded at least 2.5 million CDR3-containing paired-end reads. The Mint cDNA synthesis kit, primed by a TRBC-specific oligonucleotide, was used to synthesize first-strand cDNA from all RNA. After uracil-DNA glycosylase treatment, a first 18-cycle PCR used universal primers M1SS and BC2_uni_R on all cDNA. Turning to the authors' computational methods: Each sample was normalized by randomly selecting 1 million high-quality reads, each carrying a distinct molecular identifier. Reads with shared molecular identifiers were discarded instead of being binned into consensus sequences. MiTCR, with a Q25 quality threshold and the strictest error-elimination algorithm, was used for CDR3 identification, clonotype clustering and error correction. A nonparametric unseen species model with Euler transformation was used to estimate a lower bound on total TCR beta diversity. TCRdb cleaned the public reads at Q25 with fastp, built clones with MiXCR and kept in-frame beta chains. One record per CDR3 amino acid sequence lists the most common genes and DNA. Here the V and J calls rest on TCRdb's processing, not on the authors' analysis. The sample yields over 1,500,000 distinct CDR3 sequences; around half were counted once. The top ten clonotypes cover more than 2% of the sample.

As for this clonotype: The specificity of this receptor is unknown. Nothing much larger sits one base from this clone, and base qualities are not available.

Material: blood. The sequence joins TRBV12-5 to TRBJ2-1; TRBD2 is a possible D gene, resting on 6 matching bases. The sequence was obtained from a middle-aged woman in good health. Read as DNA, the sequence is TGTGCTAGTGGGCCCGGGGTAGCGGTGAACAATGAGCAGTTCTTC. Translated, this is CASGPGVAVNNEQFF.